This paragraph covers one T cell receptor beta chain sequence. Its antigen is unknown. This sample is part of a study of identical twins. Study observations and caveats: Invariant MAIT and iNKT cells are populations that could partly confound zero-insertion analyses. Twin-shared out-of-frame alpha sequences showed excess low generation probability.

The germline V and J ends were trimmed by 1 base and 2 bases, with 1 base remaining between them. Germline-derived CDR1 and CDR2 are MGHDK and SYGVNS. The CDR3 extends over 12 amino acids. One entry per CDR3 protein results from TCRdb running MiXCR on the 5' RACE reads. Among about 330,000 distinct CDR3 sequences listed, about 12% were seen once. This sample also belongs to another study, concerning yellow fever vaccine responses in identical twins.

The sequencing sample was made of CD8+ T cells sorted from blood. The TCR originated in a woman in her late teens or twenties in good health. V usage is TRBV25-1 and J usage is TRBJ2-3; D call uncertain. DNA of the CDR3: TGTGCCAGCAGTGAATTCACAGATACGCAGTATTTT. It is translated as CASSEFTDTQYF.